This paragraph covers one T cell receptor (beta chain) sequence. CDR1 and CDR2 from the germline V gene are LNHNV and YYDKDF (reference sequence). CDR3 length: 15 amino acids. The V gene lost 0 bases and the J gene lost 7 bases, with 10 bases spanning the gap. The PCR employed 60 Vbeta primers together with 13 Jbeta primers. Assay: immunoSEQ multiplex PCR; the TCRdb copy retains only in-frame clones and omits some. Of around 140,000 clones in the sample, around four fifths were seen once. The data are from a study of cytomegalovirus exposure and HLA in healthy donors. The sequenced sample consisted of PBMCs. The TCR sequence derives from a woman between 55 and 75 years old in good health and CMV-seropositive. V is TRBV15 and J is TRBJ1-6, with D uncertain. The CDR3: CATSRDKSRNSPLHF. As DNA, the CDR3 is TGTGCCACCAGCAGAGATAAGAGCCGGAATTCACCCCTCCACTTT.